Listed here are 17 T cell receptor beta chains from one sample, sequenced in a study of cytomegalovirus exposure and HLA in healthy donors. PCR involved 60 Vbeta and 13 Jbeta primers. The method was immunoSEQ multiplex PCR; TCRdb's version includes in-frame clones alone and lacks a portion of them. The sample comprises 150,000 to 200,000 clones, around three quarters of which are singletons, and 1.5% to 2% rests with the top ten. Sequencing was carried out using PBMCs. These receptors were obtained from a woman aged 30 to 39 in good health and CMV-seronegative.

J is TRBJ1-2 and V is TRBV19, with D unclear. V was pared by 4 bases and J by 2 bases, with 8 bases between. Germline CDR1 and CDR2: LNHDA and SQIVND (reference sequence). The CDR3 covers 13 residues. Written as DNA, the CDR3 is TGTGCCAGTAGTAGGTCGGGGAACTATGGCTACACCTTC. Protein: CASSRSGNYGYTF.

The gene calls are TRBV7-9 and TRBJ2-5, with D uncertain. The J call may be in error: the DNA end matches TRBJ2-7 better. CDR3 length equals 13 residues. Looked up from germline, CDR1 is SEHNR and CDR2 is FQNEAQ (reference sequence). The CDR3 reads CASSLVGEREQYF. CDR3 DNA sequence: TGTGCCAGCAGCTTAGTAGGAGAACGCGAGCAGTACTTC.

This clone appeared a few times. This sequence joins TRBV4-2 and TRBJ1-4; maybe TRBD1 (5 bases). Germline CDR1 and CDR2: LGHNA and YNFKEQ. The CDR3 runs to 14 residues. Trimming took off 1 base at V and 7 bases at J, with 10 bases between the two ends. CDR3 DNA: TGTGCCAGCAGCCAAGGCAGGGATTCTGAAAAACTGTTTTTT. Translated: CASSQGRDSEKLFF.

This rearrangement joins TRBV7-9 to TRBJ1-1, with TRBD1 as a possible D gene (5 bases). Germline values: CDR1 SEHNR, CDR2 FQNEAQ (reference sequence). The CDR3 sequence is 16 residues long. The V and J ends lost 7 bases and 4 bases respectively, with 22 bases between them. As DNA, the CDR3 is TGTGCCAGCACCCACGGGGGGACCGGTAGGGCCACTGAAGCTTTCTTT. It specifies CASTHGGTGRATEAFF.

The J gene is TRBJ2-7, the V gene TRBV5-1; TRBD2 is a possible D gene (5 bases). Trimming cost V 7 bases and J 3 bases, with 17 bases left between them. The CDR3 covers 14 residues. Germline CDR1 reads SGHRS; CDR2 reads YFSETQ. The chain's CDR3 is CASSEGRLIYEQYF. Here the CDR3 DNA reads TGCGCCAGCTCCGAGGGCAGACTCATCTACGAGCAGTACTTC.

A remark on this clone: Different DNA sequences within this sample yield the same CDR3. V and J are TRBV30 and TRBJ1-3; D is ambiguous. V was pared by 0 bases and J by 2 bases, with 8 bases between. This CDR3 region has 14 residues. The V gene's germline CDR1 is GTSNPN and CDR2 SVGIG (reference sequence). The CDR3 coding sequence is TGTGCCTGGAGTGTTGAAAGAGCTGGAAACACCATATATTTT. Translated: CAWSVERAGNTIYF.

The chain has TRBV28 and TRBJ1-5, with TRBD1 matching 8 bases. Germline-derived CDR1 and CDR2 are MDHEN and SYDVKM. V gave up 5 bases and J gave up 0 bases; unmatched junction bases: 6. The CDR3 length is 16 residues. CDR3 loop: CASSQTGGGSNQPQHF. CDR3 sequence (DNA): TGTGCCAGCAGTCAAACAGGGGGTGGTAGCAATCAGCCCCAGCATTTT.

The V call is TRBV7-8, the J call TRBJ2-7, with D maybe TRBD2 (5 bases). Per germline, CDR1 SGHVS and CDR2 FQNEAQ. The V end lost 5 bases, the J end lost 2 bases, and 16 bases lay between the germline ends. This CDR3 is 15 amino acids long. The CDR3 DNA is TGTGCCAGCAGCACAAACCCCGCCGGGACCTACGAGCAGTACTTC. It yields the protein CASSTNPAGTYEQYF.

This clone has just one count. The genes are TRBV27 and TRBJ2-3; D might be TRBD1 (7 bases). Germline V CDR1 and CDR2: MNHEY, SMNVEV (reference sequence). Trimming removed 7 bases from V and 1 base from J, with 15 bases in between. The CDR3 sequence is 15 residues long. DNA for the CDR3: TGTGCCAGCACCCAGGGGGGCTCTGGCACAGATACGCAGTATTTT. It specifies CASTQGGSGTDTQYF.

The chain combines TRBV7-2 with TRBJ1-2, with D possibly being TRBD1 (5 bases). The V and J ends lost 7 bases and 5 bases respectively, with 20 bases between them. CDR3 length: 15 amino acids. CDR1 is SGHTA and CDR2 is FQGNSA in the germline V gene. The DNA for the CDR3 is TGTGCCAGCAATCCATCGGGGGTAGGAGTTTATGGCTACACCTTC. Encoded protein: CASNPSGVGVYGYTF.

The chain has TRBV6-1 and TRBJ2-7; possible D gene TRBD1, 6 bases. With 6 bases removed from V and 2 bases from J, the gap between germline ends came to 17 bases. In germline, CDR1 is MNHNS, CDR2 SASEGT. The length of the CDR3 is 15 residues. The CDR3 is CASSWTADITYEQYF. The CDR3 nucleotides read TGTGCCAGCAGCTGGACAGCTGACATAACCTACGAGCAGTACTTC.

This chain links TRBV27 with TRBJ1-2, with a weak D call TRBD1 (5 bases). Trimming took 0 bases from V and 8 from J, leaving 13 bases between them. This CDR3 has 14 residues. Germline V gene lookup returns CDR1 MNHEY and CDR2 SMNVEV (reference sequence). As DNA, the CDR3 is TGTGCCAGCAGTTTATCGGGGCTAAGTGGGGGCTACACCTTC. This encodes CASSLSGLSGGYTF.

A few counts support this clone. This chain connects TRBV14 to TRBJ2-7; no firm D call. The CDR3 sequence is 13 residues long. CDR1 is SGHDN, CDR2 FVKESK, per germline. Trimming removed 1 base from V and 4 bases from J, with 8 bases in between. CDR3 loop: CASSQGQPYEQYF. As DNA, the CDR3 is TGTGCCAGCAGCCAAGGACAACCTTACGAGCAGTACTTC.

This clone occurred once. This chain links TRBV4-1 with TRBJ2-1; D might be TRBD2 (5 bases). CDR3 length: 20 amino acids. V was cut by 3 bases and J by 0 bases, with 24 bases left in between. Germline CDR1 reads MGHRA; CDR2 reads YSYEKL. Here the CDR3 DNA reads TGCGCCAGCAGCCAGAGAGGGCCAACGGTTCCGCCGAGCTCCTACAATGAGCAGTTCTTC. Amino acids: CASSQRGPTVPPSSYNEQFF.

Here the CDR3 reads CASSLSVERAPSYEQYF. The CDR3 bases are TGTGCCAGCAGTTTAAGCGTGGAGAGGGCCCCGTCCTACGAGCAGTACTTC. The chain recombines TRBV27 with TRBJ2-7; maybe TRBD2 (5 bases). The ends were cut back, 2 bases at V and 1 base at J, with 18 bases in the middle. The CDR3 totals 17 residues. The germline CDR1 and CDR2 sequences are MNHEY and SMNVEV (reference sequence).

This chain joins TRBV28 and TRBJ1-3; D is unclear. CDR1 and CDR2 (germline): MDHEN, SYDVKM. This CDR3 is built from 15 residues. V dropped 2 bases and J dropped 3 bases, with 11 bases sitting between them. CDR3 DNA: TGTGCCAGCAGTTTACTGACTCTAGGTGGAAACACCATATATTTT. It codes for CASSLLTLGGNTIYF.

CDR3 sequence (DNA): TGTGCCAGTAGGACAGGGGGTGAAAAACTGTTTTTT. Its translation is CASRTGGEKLFF. V gene TRBV19 combines with J gene TRBJ1-4, with 9 positions matching TRBD1. This CDR3 has 12 residues. CDR1 is LNHDA and CDR2 is SQIVND in the germline V gene (reference sequence). The ends lost 6 bases at V and 7 bases at J; junction bases unmatched: 0.